Following are 15 T cell receptor beta chains from one sample sequenced in a study of post-analysis software for immune sequencing data (dated by TCRdb to between 2015 and 2016). Study-level results and caveats: Significantly higher frequencies in patients than in controls were found for a handful of TRBV segments, including TRBV5-6, TRBV5-1 and TRBV20-1.

Library preparation was by PCR. Data came from an Illumina HiSeq 2500. To reduce PCR and sequencing biases, unique molecular identifiers were built into the TCR beta cDNA libraries. The public reads were quality trimmed at Q25 with fastp and then assembled into clones with MiXCR by TCRdb, keeping productive beta chains. Here each entry gathers all rows of one CDR3 protein and keeps the most common genes and DNA. The sample table records approximately 350,000 distinct CDR3 sequences; less than 35% of these occur just once. In total, the top ten clones hold about an eighth of the sample. Their specific antigens are unknown. Material for sequencing was blood. These receptors originate from a girl aged 5 to 17 with multiple sclerosis.

The chain uses TRBV6-5 and TRBJ2-1, with D possibly being TRBD2 (6 bases). CDR3 length: 14 amino acids. Germline-derived CDR1 and CDR2 are MNHEY and SVGAGI. The V end lost 4 bases, the J end lost 10 bases, and 17 bases lay between the germline ends. The CDR3 DNA is TGTGCCAGCAGTTCCGGACTACTCCCCTCCGAGCAGTTCTTC. Translation: CASSSGLLPSEQFF.

This clonotype appeared a few times. The chain has TRBV5-6 and TRBJ2-7; no reliable D call. The germline V gene encodes CDR1 SGHDT and CDR2 YYEEEE. The CDR3 runs 14 residues. V was cut by 7 bases and J by 5 bases, with 19 bases left in between. The chain's CDR3 is CASLYGWNNHEQYF. DNA of the CDR3: TGTGCCAGCCTTTACGGATGGAATAACCACGAGCAGTACTTC.

The chain is built from TRBV20-1 and TRBJ2-7; a weak D match, TRBD2 (5 bases). Germline loops: CDR1 DFQATT, CDR2 SNEGSKA (reference sequence). The V end was cut by 6 bases, the J end by 5 bases, with 20 bases between. The CDR3 covers 14 residues. CDR3 in amino acids: CSALPDFLGDEQYF. The CDR3 DNA reads as TGCAGTGCCCTACCGGACTTTCTGGGCGACGAGCAGTACTTC.

The rearrangement joins TRBV7-9 to TRBJ1-1; D uncertain. Germline-derived CDR1 and CDR2 are SEHNR and FQNEAQ (reference sequence). V lost 6 bases to trimming and J lost 4 bases, with 12 bases between them. The CDR3 has 13 residues. CDR3 bases: TGTGCCAGCAGGACCGGGGTAGGCACTGAAGCTTTCTTT. Translating gives CASRTGVGTEAFF.

The rearrangement uses TRBV5-1 and TRBJ2-5, with no clear D. The CDR3 runs to 14 residues. Trimming took off 0 bases at V and 5 bases at J, with 11 bases between the two ends. From germline, CDR1 is SGHRS and CDR2 YFSETQ. The CDR3 spells CASSLGPSEETQYF. CDR3 coding DNA: TGCGCCAGCAGCTTGGGCCCCAGCGAGGAGACCCAGTACTTC.

The genes are TRBV6-2 or TRBV6-3 and TRBJ1-4; no clear D. V shed 6 bases and J shed 0 bases, with 11 bases lying between them. Germline V gives CDR1 MNHEY, CDR2 SVGEGT. CDR3 size: 15 residues. As DNA, the CDR3 is TGTGCCAGCAGCCCACGCGGAGCAACTAATGAAAAACTGTTTTTT. It codes for CASSPRGATNEKLFF.

The chain has TRBV30 and TRBJ2-5; 7 bases map to TRBD1. This CDR3 spans 13 amino acids. CDR1 is GTSNPN and CDR2 is SVGIG in the germline V gene (reference sequence). J lost 2 bases, V lost 5 bases, and 5 bases had no gene match. In nucleotides, the CDR3 is TGTGCCTGGGACTGGACAGGACAAGAGACCCAGTACTTC. Translation: CAWDWTGQETQYF.

This clonotype has just one count. This chain links TRBV7-9 with TRBJ1-3; no clear D gene. The CDR3 contains 18 residues. Germline assignment: CDR1 SEHNR and CDR2 FQNEAQ (reference sequence). Trimming took off 6 bases at V and 1 base at J, with 22 bases between the two ends. This chain's CDR3 is CASRNNPMGMSSGNTIYF. The CDR3 bases are TGTGCCAGCAGAAATAATCCTATGGGAATGTCATCTGGAAACACCATATATTTT.

This chain joins TRBV20-1 and TRBJ2-7; D may be TRBD1 (7 bases). V shed 1 base and J shed 3 bases, with 19 bases lying between them. CDR3 length: 16 amino acids. Per the germline V gene, CDR1 is DFQATT and CDR2 is SNEGSKA (reference sequence). The CDR3 coding sequence is TGCAGTGCTAGAGTTGTTGTTACAGGGGACTTCTACGAGCAGTACTTC. This gives the protein CSARVVVTGDFYEQYF.

A few counts support this clonotype. The chain combines TRBV4-1 with TRBJ2-4, with D possibly being TRBD1 (7 bases). CDR1 MGHRA and CDR2 YSYEKL come from the germline V gene. The CDR3 is made up of 16 amino acids. V shed 1 base and J shed 3 bases, with 13 bases lying between them. The CDR3 here is CASSQVGRGDKNIQYF. CDR3 bases: TGCGCCAGCAGCCAAGTGGGCAGGGGGGACAAAAACATTCAGTACTTC.

The chain employs TRBV6-5 and TRBJ2-1; D gene unclear. The better agreement between TRBJ2-7 and the DNA end casts doubt on the J call. This CDR3 spans 15 amino acids. CDR1 is MNHEY, CDR2 SVGAGI, per germline. The CDR3 DNA is TGTGCCAGCAGGGTTTGGGGATCCCTCTACAATGAGCAGTACTTC. This codes for CASRVWGSLYNEQYF.

The V gene is TRBV29-1, the J gene TRBJ2-5; 8 nucleotides match TRBD2. This CDR3 has 15 amino acids. Germline V gene lookup returns CDR1 SQVTM and CDR2 ANQGSEA. V shed 5 bases, J shed 2 bases, and the junction held 10 bases outside the gene matches. The CDR3 DNA is TGCAGCGTTCTACCGGAGCGGGGGTCTCAAGAGACCCAGTACTTC. Its protein is CSVLPERGSQETQYF.

The chain recombines TRBV20-1 with TRBJ2-5; D is perhaps TRBD2 (6 bases). CDR1 is DFQATT and CDR2 is SNEGSKA in the germline V gene (reference sequence). This CDR3 has 18 amino acids. Deletions cut 3 bases from V and 2 bases from J, with 25 bases between. As DNA, the CDR3 is TGCAGTGCTAGCCGCCTGGGCCAGATCTTTGGGGGGCAAGAGACCCAGTACTTC. This codes for CSASRLGQIFGGQETQYF.

A few counts support this clonotype. The chain recombines TRBV6-6 with TRBJ1-1, with a tentative D call TRBD1 (5 bases). Germline assignment: CDR1 MNHNY and CDR2 SVGAGI (reference sequence). V dropped 6 bases and J dropped 3 bases, with 14 bases sitting between them. The CDR3 is 14 residues long. Here the CDR3 reads CASSSGESYTEAFF. The CDR3 DNA is TGTGCCAGCAGCTCGGGGGAGTCGTACACTGAAGCTTTCTTT.

Ten or more counts support this clonotype. The chain is built from TRBV12-3 or TRBV12-4 and TRBJ2-3; 7 positions match TRBD1. V was pared by 8 bases and J by 2 bases, with 4 bases of the junction left unmatched. The CDR3 has 13 residues. The CDR3 sequence is CASGDSLTDTQYF. The CDR3 bases are TGTGCCAGCGGGGACAGCCTCACAGATACGCAGTATTTT.